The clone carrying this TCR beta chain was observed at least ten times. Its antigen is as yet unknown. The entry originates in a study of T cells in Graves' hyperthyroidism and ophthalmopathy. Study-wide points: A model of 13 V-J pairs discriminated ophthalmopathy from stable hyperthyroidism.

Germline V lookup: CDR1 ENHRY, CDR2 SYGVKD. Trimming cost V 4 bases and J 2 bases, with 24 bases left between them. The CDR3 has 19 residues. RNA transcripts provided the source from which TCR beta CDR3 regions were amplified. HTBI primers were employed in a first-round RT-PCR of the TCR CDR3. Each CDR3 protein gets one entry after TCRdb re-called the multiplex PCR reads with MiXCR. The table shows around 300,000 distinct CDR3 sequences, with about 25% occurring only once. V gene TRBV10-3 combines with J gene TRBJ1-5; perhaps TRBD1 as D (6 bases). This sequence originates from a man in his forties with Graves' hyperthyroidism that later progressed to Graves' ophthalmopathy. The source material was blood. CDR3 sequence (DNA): TGTGCCATCAGTGTAGCCAACAGGGTAGGAGGGAATGGCAATCAGCCCCAGCATTTT. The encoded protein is CAISVANRVGGNGNQPQHF.